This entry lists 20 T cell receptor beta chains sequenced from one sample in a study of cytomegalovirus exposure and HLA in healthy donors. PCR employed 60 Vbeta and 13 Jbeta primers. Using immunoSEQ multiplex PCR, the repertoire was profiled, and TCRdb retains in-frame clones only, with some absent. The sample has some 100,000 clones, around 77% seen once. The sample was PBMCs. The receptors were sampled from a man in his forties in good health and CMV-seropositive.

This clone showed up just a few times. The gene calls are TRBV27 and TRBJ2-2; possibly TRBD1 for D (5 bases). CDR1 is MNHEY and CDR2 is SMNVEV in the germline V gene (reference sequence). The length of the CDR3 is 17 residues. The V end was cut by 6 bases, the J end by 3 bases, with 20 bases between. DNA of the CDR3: TGTGCCAGCAGAAGAGCTATCAGGGCGCGAGACACCGGGGAGCTGTTTTTT. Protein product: CASRRAIRARDTGELFF.

The chain's CDR3 is CASSYLADGYEQYF. DNA for the CDR3: TGTGCCAGCAGTTACCTAGCGGACGGATACGAGCAGTACTTC. This rearrangement joins TRBV6-5 to TRBJ2-7, with TRBD2 matching 7 bases. Germline values: CDR1 MNHEY, CDR2 SVGAGI. The CDR3 length is 14 residues. The junction had 5 bases not matched to a gene; V was cut back by 2 bases and J by 4 bases.

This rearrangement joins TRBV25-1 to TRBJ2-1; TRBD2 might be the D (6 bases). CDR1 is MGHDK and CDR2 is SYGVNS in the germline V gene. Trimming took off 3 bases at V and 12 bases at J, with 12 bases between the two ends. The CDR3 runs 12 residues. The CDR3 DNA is TGTGCCAGCAGTGAGGGAGGACACGGGCAGTTCTTC. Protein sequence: CASSEGGHGQFF. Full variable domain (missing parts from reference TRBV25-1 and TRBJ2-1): EADIYQTPRYLVIGTGKKITLECSQTMGHDKMYWYQQDPGMELHLIHYSYGVNSTEKGDLSSESTVSRIRTEHFPLTLESARPSHTSQYLCASSEGGHGQFFGPGTRLTVL.

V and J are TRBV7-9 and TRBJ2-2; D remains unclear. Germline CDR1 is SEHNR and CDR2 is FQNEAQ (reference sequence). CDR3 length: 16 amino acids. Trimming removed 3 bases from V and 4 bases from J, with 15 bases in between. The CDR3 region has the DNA TGTGCCAGCAGCTTGGGCCCTACGCGAAGCACCGGGGAGCTGTTTTTT. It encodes CASSLGPTRSTGELFF.

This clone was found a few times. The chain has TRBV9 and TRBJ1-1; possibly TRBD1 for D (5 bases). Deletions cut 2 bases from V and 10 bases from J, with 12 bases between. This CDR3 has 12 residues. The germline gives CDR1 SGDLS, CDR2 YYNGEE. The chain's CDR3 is CASSVRGSVAFF. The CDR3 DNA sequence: TGTGCCAGCAGCGTTAGGGGCTCGGTAGCTTTCTTT.

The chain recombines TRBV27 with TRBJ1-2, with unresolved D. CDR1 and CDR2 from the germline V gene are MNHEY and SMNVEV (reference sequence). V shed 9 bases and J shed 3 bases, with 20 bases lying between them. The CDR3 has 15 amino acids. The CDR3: CASPPQRSRDYGYTF. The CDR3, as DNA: TGTGCCAGTCCCCCTCAGCGGAGCAGAGACTATGGCTACACCTTC.

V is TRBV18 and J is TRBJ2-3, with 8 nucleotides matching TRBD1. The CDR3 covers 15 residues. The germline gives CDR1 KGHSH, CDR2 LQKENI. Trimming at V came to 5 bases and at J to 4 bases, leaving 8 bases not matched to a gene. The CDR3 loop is CASSSRDRPADTQYF. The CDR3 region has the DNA TGTGCCAGCTCAAGCCGGGACAGGCCGGCAGATACGCAGTATTTT. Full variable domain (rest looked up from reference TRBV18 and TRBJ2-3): NAGVMQNPRHLVRRRGQEARLRCSPMKGHSHVYWYRQLPEEGLKFMVYLQKENIIDESGMPKERFSAEFPKEGPSILRIQQVVRGDSAAYFCASSSRDRPADTQYFGPGTRLTVL.

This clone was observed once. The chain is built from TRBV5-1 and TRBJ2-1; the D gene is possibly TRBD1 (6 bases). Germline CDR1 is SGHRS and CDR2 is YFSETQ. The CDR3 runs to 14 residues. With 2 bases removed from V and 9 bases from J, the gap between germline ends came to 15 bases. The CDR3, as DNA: TGCGCCAGCAGCTTCGGGTTGGGGGCGCTTGAGCAGTTCTTC. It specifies CASSFGLGALEQFF.

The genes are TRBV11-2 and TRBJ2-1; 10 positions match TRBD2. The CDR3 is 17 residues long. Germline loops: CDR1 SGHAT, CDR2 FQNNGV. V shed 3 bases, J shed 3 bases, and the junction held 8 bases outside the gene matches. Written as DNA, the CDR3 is TGTGCCAGCAGCTTCCCCCCCGGGACTAGCGACTACAATGAGCAGTTCTTC. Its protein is CASSFPPGTSDYNEQFF.

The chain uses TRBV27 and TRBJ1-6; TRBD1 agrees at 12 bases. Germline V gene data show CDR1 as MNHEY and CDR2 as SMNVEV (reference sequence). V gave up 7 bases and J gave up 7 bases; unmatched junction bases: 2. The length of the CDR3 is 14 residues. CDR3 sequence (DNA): TGTGCCAGCACCGGGACAGGGGGCAATTCACCCCTCCACTTT. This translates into CASTGTGGNSPLHF.

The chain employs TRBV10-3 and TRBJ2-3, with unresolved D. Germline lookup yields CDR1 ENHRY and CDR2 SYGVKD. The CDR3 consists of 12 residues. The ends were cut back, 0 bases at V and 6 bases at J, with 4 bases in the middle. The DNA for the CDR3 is TGTGCCATCAGTGAGTCTGGCGATACGCAGTATTTT. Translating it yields CAISESGDTQYF.

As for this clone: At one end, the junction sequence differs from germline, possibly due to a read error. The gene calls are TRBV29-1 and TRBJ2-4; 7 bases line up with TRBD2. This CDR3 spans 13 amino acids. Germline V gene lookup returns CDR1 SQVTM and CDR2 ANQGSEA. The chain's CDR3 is CSVEGGGKNSQYF. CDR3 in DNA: TGCAGCGTTGAAGGGGGGGGTAAGAACAGTCAGTACTTC.

The DNA of the CDR3 is TGTGCCAGCAGCTTACTAGCGGGGGAAACAGATACGCAGTATTTT. It codes for CASSLLAGETDTQYF. This chain uses TRBV5-4 with TRBJ2-3; TRBD2 agrees at 11 bases. Germline V gives CDR1 SGHNT, CDR2 YYREEE (reference sequence). V dropped 2 bases and J dropped 3; count of bases not matched to a gene: 2. The CDR3 sequence is 15 residues long. Variable domain in full (rest from reference TRBV5-4 and TRBJ2-3): ETGVTQSPTHLIKTRGQQVTLRCSSQSGHNTVSWYQQALGQGPQFIFQYYREEENGRGNFPPRFSGLQFPNYSSELNVNALELDDSALYLCASSLLAGETDTQYFGPGTRLTVL.

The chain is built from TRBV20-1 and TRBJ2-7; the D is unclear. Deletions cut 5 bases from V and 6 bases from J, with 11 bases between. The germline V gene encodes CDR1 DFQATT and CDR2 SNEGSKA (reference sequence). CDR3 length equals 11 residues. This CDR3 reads CSAYSGGEQYF. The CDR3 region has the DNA TGCAGTGCTTACAGTGGTGGCGAGCAGTACTTC.

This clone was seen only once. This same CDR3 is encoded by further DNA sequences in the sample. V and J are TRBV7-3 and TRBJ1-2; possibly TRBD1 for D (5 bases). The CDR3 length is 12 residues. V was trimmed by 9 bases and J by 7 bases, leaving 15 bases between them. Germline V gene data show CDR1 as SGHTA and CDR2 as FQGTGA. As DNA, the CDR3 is TGTGCCAGTAGCGCGGGGGGTGGTGGCTACACCTTC. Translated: CASSAGGGGYTF.

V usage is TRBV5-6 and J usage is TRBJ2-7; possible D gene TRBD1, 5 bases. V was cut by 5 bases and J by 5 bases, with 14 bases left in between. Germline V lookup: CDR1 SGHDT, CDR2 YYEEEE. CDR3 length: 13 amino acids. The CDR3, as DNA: TGTGCCAGCAGTGATTCAGGGAAGGACGAGCAGTACTTC. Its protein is CASSDSGKDEQYF.

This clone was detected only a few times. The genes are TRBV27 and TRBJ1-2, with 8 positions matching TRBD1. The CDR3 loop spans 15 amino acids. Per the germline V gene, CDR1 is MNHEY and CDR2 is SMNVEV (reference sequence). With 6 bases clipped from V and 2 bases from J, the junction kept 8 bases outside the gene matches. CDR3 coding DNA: TGTGCCAGCAGAGATCCGGGACAGGCCAACTATGGCTACACCTTC. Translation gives CASRDPGQANYGYTF.

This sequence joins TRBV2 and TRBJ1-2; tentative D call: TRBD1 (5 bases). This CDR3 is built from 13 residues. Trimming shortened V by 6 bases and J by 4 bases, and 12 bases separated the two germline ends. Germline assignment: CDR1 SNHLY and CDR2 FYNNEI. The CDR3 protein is CASSETAFYGYTF. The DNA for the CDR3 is TGTGCCAGCAGCGAGACAGCTTTCTATGGCTACACCTTC.

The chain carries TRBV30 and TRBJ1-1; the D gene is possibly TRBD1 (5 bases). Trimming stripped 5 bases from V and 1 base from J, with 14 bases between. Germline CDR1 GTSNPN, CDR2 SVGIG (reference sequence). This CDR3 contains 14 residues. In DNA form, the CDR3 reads TGTGCCTGGTCCCTTAGGGGCGCGAACACTGAAGCTTTCTTT. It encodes CAWSLRGANTEAFF. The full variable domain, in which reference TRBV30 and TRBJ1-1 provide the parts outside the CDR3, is SQTIHQWPATLVQPVGSPLSLECTVEGTSNPNLYWYRQAAGRGLQLLFYSVGIGQISSEVPQNLSASRPQDRQFILSSKKLLLSDSGFYLCAWSLRGANTEAFFGQGTRLTVV.

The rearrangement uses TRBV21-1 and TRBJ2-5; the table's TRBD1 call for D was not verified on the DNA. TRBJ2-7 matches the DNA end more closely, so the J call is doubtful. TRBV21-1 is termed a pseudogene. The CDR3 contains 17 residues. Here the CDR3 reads CASSKATGTGCTYEQYF. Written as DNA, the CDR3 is TGTGCCAGCAGCAAAGCTACCGGGACAGGGTGCACCTACGAGCAGTACTTC.